One sample yielded the 32 T cell receptor beta chains listed below, sequenced in a study of blood T cell repertoires in COVID-19. Libraries were prepared by immunoSEQ multiplex PCR; TCRdb keeps only in-frame clonotypes and omits some of them. Altogether approximately 270,000 clones are present, about 91% being singletons, with the ten largest covering under 8%. The sample was peripheral blood. These receptors were collected from a woman aged 25 to 39 with COVID-19, enrolled during active disease.

The sample holds one count of this clone. J is TRBJ2-1 and V is TRBV19; 9 nucleotides align to TRBD2. Germline CDR1 is LNHDA and CDR2 is SQIVND (reference sequence). The V gene end was trimmed by 3 bases and the J gene end by 10 bases; junction bases not matched to a gene: 13. This CDR3 has 16 amino acids. The CDR3 protein is CASSISGGGGLIEQFF. The CDR3 DNA reads as TGTGCCAGTAGTATTTCTGGCGGGGGGGGGTTGATCGAGCAGTTCTTC.

This CDR3 reads CASSRDTGELFF. The DNA for the CDR3 is TGTGCCAGCAGCAGGGACACCGGGGAGCTGTTTTTT. The chain recombines TRBV6-4 with TRBJ2-2; perhaps TRBD1 as D (5 bases). The CDR3 covers 12 residues. The V end was cut by 6 bases, the J end by 3 bases, with 5 bases between. The germline V gene encodes CDR1 MRHNA and CDR2 SNTAGT.

The V gene is TRBV28, the J gene TRBJ2-5; 8 bases fit TRBD1. The J segment lost 5 bases and the V segment lost 6 bases, leaving 14 bases of the junction unmatched. This CDR3 has 16 residues. Germline CDR1 MDHEN, CDR2 SYDVKM. DNA of the CDR3: TGTGCCAGCAGCCGCCTCACGACAGGGGCGCAGGAGACCCAGTACTTC. Its protein product is CASSRLTTGAQETQYF.

V is TRBV10-1 and J is TRBJ1-1, with D possibly being TRBD1 (6 bases). Germline V gene lookup returns CDR1 WNHNN and CDR2 SYGVQD (reference sequence). CDR3 size: 15 residues. The V gene lost 6 bases and the J gene lost 3 bases, with 17 bases spanning the gap. For the CDR3, the DNA is TGCGCCAGCAGGGCGGATAACAGGGAGTACACTGAAGCTTTCTTT. This gives the protein CASRADNREYTEAFF.

This rearrangement joins TRBV2 to TRBJ1-5; maybe TRBD1 (5 bases). The germline V and J ends were trimmed by 3 bases and 4 bases, with 13 bases remaining between them. The CDR3 covers 15 residues. CDR1 and CDR2 from the germline V gene are SNHLY and FYNNEI. DNA for the CDR3: TGTGCCAGCAGTGAGCGGACATTGGGGAATCAGCCCCAGCATTTT. Protein: CASSERTLGNQPQHF.

V and J are TRBV30 and TRBJ2-4; possible D gene TRBD1, 5 bases. Per the germline V gene, CDR1 is GTSNPN and CDR2 is SVGIG (reference sequence). The CDR3 consists of 15 residues. V was shortened by 3 bases and J by 1 base, with 13 bases between the two germline ends. The CDR3 reads CAWRDQGVAKNIQYF. For the CDR3, the DNA is TGTGCCTGGAGAGATCAGGGTGTTGCCAAAAACATTCAGTACTTC.

The J gene is TRBJ1-2, the V gene TRBV6-2 or TRBV6-3, with 7 bases matching TRBD1. The trim removed 0 bases at V and 1 base at J, leaving 11 bases unmatched. Germline CDR1 and CDR2: MNHEY and SVGEGT. This CDR3 comprises 18 residues. The CDR3 sequence is CASSYSSFWDSLNYGYTF. The CDR3 nucleotides are TGTGCCAGCAGTTACTCGAGCTTTTGGGACAGTCTTAACTATGGCTACACCTTC.

The rearrangement joins TRBV6-2 or TRBV6-3 to TRBJ2-3; TRBD2 agrees at 12 bases. This CDR3 is built from 16 residues. The V segment lost 3 bases and the J segment 4 bases; nucleotides outside the gene matches: 5. CDR1 is MNHEY, CDR2 SVGEGT, per germline. The CDR3 loop reads CASSYRLAGEADTQYF. CDR3 bases: TGTGCCAGCAGTTATAGACTAGCGGGAGAGGCAGATACGCAGTATTTT.

V gene TRBV29-1 combines with J gene TRBJ2-2; TRBD2 matches 7 bases. The CDR3 loop spans 14 amino acids. After removal of 4 bases from V and 3 bases from J, the junction contained 5 bases not matched to a gene. Germline lookup yields CDR1 SQVTM and CDR2 ANQGSEA. In DNA form, the CDR3 reads TGCAGCGTTGCCCCGCTAGCGGACACCGGGGAGCTGTTTTTT. Encoded protein: CSVAPLADTGELFF.

The rearrangement uses TRBV29-1 and TRBJ2-1; 8 bases are a match to TRBD2. V was clipped by 5 bases and J by 6 bases; unmatched bases: 6. This CDR3 is 13 amino acids long. Germline values: CDR1 SQVTM, CDR2 ANQGSEA. CDR3 loop: CSVKSGSGNEQFF. As DNA, the CDR3 is TGCAGCGTTAAAAGCGGGAGCGGCAATGAGCAGTTCTTC.

V is TRBV7-6 and J is TRBJ1-5; 8 bases line up with TRBD1. Germline CDR1 SGHVS, CDR2 FNYEAQ. V trimming: 8 bases; J trimming: 7 bases; junction bases outside the gene matches: 10. There are 14 residues in the CDR3. CDR3 region: CASSLQGAPQPQHF. The CDR3 DNA sequence: TGTGCCAGCTCCCTTCAGGGGGCTCCCCAGCCCCAGCATTTT.

The chain links TRBV12-3 or TRBV12-4 to TRBJ1-1, with a possible D match to TRBD1 (6 bases). V was pared by 8 bases and J by 11 bases, with 21 bases between. CDR3 size: 13 residues. CDR3: CASGTGGGGGAFF. The CDR3 DNA is TGTGCCAGCGGCACCGGGGGGGGCGGCGGGGCTTTCTTT.

This sequence joins TRBV5-5 and TRBJ1-3; TRBD1 aligns across 7 bases. The ends lost 0 bases at V and 3 bases at J; junction bases unmatched: 9. Germline lookup yields CDR1 SGHKS and CDR2 YYEKEE (reference sequence). This CDR3 contains 17 residues. CDR3 sequence: CASSLGQGLFGGNTIYF. The CDR3 region has the DNA TGTGCCAGCAGCTTGGGACAGGGCCTTTTCGGTGGAAACACCATATATTTT.

The V call is TRBV2, the J call TRBJ2-5, with D unclear. Germline assignment: CDR1 SNHLY and CDR2 FYNNEI. The CDR3 loop spans 11 amino acids. V was trimmed by 1 base and J by 9 bases, leaving 6 bases between them. This CDR3 reads CASSEGLAQYF. The CDR3 region has the DNA TGTGCCAGCAGTGAAGGATTAGCCCAGTACTTC.

The genes are TRBV7-2 and TRBJ1-2, with D unresolved. Looked up from germline, CDR1 is SGHTA and CDR2 is FQGNSA. CDR3 length equals 16 residues. The germline V and J ends were trimmed by 1 base and 5 bases, with 17 bases remaining between them. In nucleotides, the CDR3 is TGTGCCAGCAGCTTAGGACACGGAGGGATTCCTTATGGCTACACCTTC. This codes for CASSLGHGGIPYGYTF.

This rearrangement joins TRBV11-3 to TRBJ2-4, with TRBD2 matching over 7 bases. CDR1 SGHNT and CDR2 YENEEA come from the germline V gene. CDR3 size: 14 residues. J was trimmed by 5 bases and V by 5 bases; bases with no gene match: 6. The CDR3 reads CASSPGLAENIQYF. The DNA for the CDR3 is TGTGCCAGCAGCCCCGGGCTAGCGGAAAACATTCAGTACTTC.

The chain joins TRBV29-1 to TRBJ1-2, with D tentatively TRBD1 (5 bases). Germline-derived CDR1 and CDR2 are SQVTM and ANQGSEA. There are 16 residues in the CDR3. Deletions cut 3 bases from V and 0 bases from J, with 17 bases between. CDR3 amino acids: CSVDYAGTSSNYGYTF. CDR3 sequence (DNA): TGCAGCGTTGATTACGCGGGGACGTCTTCTAACTATGGCTACACCTTC.

The chain uses TRBV11-3 and TRBJ2-3; TRBD2 aligns across 10 bases. The germline CDR1 and CDR2 sequences are SGHNT and YENEEA. CDR3 length: 19 amino acids. Germline trimming cut 4 bases from V and 0 bases from J; bases unmatched to any gene: 13. The CDR3: CASSSRGSSGSLSTDTQYF. The DNA for the CDR3 is TGTGCCAGCAGCTCTCGGGGGTCTAGCGGGAGTTTGAGCACAGATACGCAGTATTTT.

The chain uses TRBV9 and TRBJ1-4; D might be TRBD1 (6 bases). The V gene's germline CDR1 is SGDLS and CDR2 YYNGEE. The V end lost 0 bases, the J end lost 2 bases, and 14 bases lay between the germline ends. The CDR3 contains 17 residues. Here the CDR3 reads CASSVGGGEGTNEKLFF. The CDR3 DNA sequence: TGTGCCAGCAGCGTAGGAGGGGGAGAGGGGACTAATGAAAAACTGTTTTTT.

V and J are TRBV9 and TRBJ2-1; 8 nucleotides match TRBD2. The germline V gene encodes CDR1 SGDLS and CDR2 YYNGEE. The V gene end was trimmed by 1 base and the J gene end by 8 bases; junction bases not matched to a gene: 8. CDR3 length: 15 residues. The CDR3 protein is CASSVIGRGDDEQFF. For the CDR3, the DNA is TGTGCCAGCAGCGTAATCGGGCGGGGGGACGATGAGCAGTTCTTC.

The gene calls are TRBV29-1 and TRBJ1-3, with D unresolved. In germline, CDR1 is SQVTM, CDR2 ANQGSEA. The CDR3 has 15 residues. The ends were cut back, 4 bases at V and 4 bases at J, with 17 bases in the middle. CDR3 DNA sequence: TGCAGCGTTGGGGAGGTTAGACCCTTAGGAAACACCATATATTTT. Translated: CSVGEVRPLGNTIYF. Full variable domain (rest looked up from reference TRBV29-1 and TRBJ1-3): SAVISQKPSRDICQRGTSLTIQCQVDSQVTMMFWYRQQPGQSLTLIATANQGSEATYESGFVIDKFPISRPNLTFSTLTVSNMSPEDSSIYLCSVGEVRPLGNTIYFGEGSWLTVV.

The chain employs TRBV3-1 (or the pseudogene TRBV3-2) and TRBJ2-5; D gene uncertain. Germline loops: CDR1 LGHDT, CDR2 YNNKEL (reference sequence). This CDR3 region has 14 residues. The V gene lost 1 base and the J gene lost 1 base, with 7 bases spanning the gap. For the CDR3, the DNA is TGTGCCAGCAGCCAAGGCTTCGGCCAAGAGACCCAGTACTTC. Its translation is CASSQGFGQETQYF.

In this sample, this clone turned up a few times. The gene calls are TRBV6-5 and TRBJ1-1; 10 bases agree with TRBD1. Trimming cost V 4 bases and J 4 bases; bases outside gene matches: 6. The germline CDR1 and CDR2 sequences are MNHEY and SVGAGI. The CDR3 length is 15 residues. CDR3 amino acids: CASSWDRGRGTEAFF. The CDR3 DNA sequence: TGTGCCAGCAGTTGGGACAGGGGAAGGGGCACTGAAGCTTTCTTT.

The rearrangement uses TRBV28 and TRBJ2-7; TRBD1 matches at 11 bases. Germline CDR1 is MDHEN and CDR2 is SYDVKM. The CDR3 runs to 16 residues. The J segment lost 5 bases and the V segment lost 4 bases, leaving 10 bases of the junction unmatched. The CDR3 DNA follows: TGTGCCAGCAGTTACCGGACAGGGGGCGCGAGAAACGAGCAGTACTTC. Amino acid sequence: CASSYRTGGARNEQYF.

This clone came up once. The CDR3 DNA reads TGCAGCGTTGAAGCTAGCGGACCCACAGATACGCAGTATTTT. It is translated as CSVEASGPTDTQYF. The V and J genes are TRBV29-1 and TRBJ2-3, with TRBD2 matching over 7 bases. Germline loops: CDR1 SQVTM, CDR2 ANQGSEA. This CDR3 spans 14 amino acids. V trimming: 1 base; J trimming: 2 bases; junction bases outside the gene matches: 3.

This chain links TRBV9 with TRBJ1-2; D is ambiguous. In germline, CDR1 is SGDLS, CDR2 YYNGEE. The CDR3 is 11 amino acids. Trimming removed 1 base at V and 5 bases at J, with 3 bases between. CDR3 bases: TGTGCCAGCAGCGTAACATATGGCTACACCTTC. It is translated as CASSVTYGYTF.

This clone is a singleton in its sample. The V call is TRBV5-1, the J call TRBJ1-5; 8 bases line up with TRBD1. The germline gives CDR1 SGHRS, CDR2 YFSETQ. V lost 4 bases and J lost 4; bases outside the gene matches: 10. CDR3 length: 16 amino acids. The DNA for the CDR3 is TGCGCCAGCAGCCCCGGAATTGACAGGGGTAATCAGCCCCAGCATTTT. Its protein is CASSPGIDRGNQPQHF.

This chain links TRBV5-4 with TRBJ2-5; 8 bases fit TRBD2. J was trimmed by 4 bases and V by 4 bases; bases with no gene match: 6. The CDR3 is made up of 14 amino acids. CDR1 is SGHNT and CDR2 is YYREEE in the germline V gene (reference sequence). The CDR3 loop is CASSPGTRAETQYF. The DNA for the CDR3 is TGTGCCAGCAGCCCCGGGACTAGGGCAGAGACCCAGTACTTC.

V gene TRBV4-1 combines with J gene TRBJ2-3, with 9 bases identical to TRBD1. V gave up 4 bases and J gave up 2 bases; unmatched junction bases: 16. Germline lookup yields CDR1 MGHRA and CDR2 YSYEKL. The CDR3 consists of 19 residues. CDR3 in amino acids: CASSPSGTGSEVNTDTQYF. The CDR3 region has the DNA TGCGCCAGCAGCCCGTCCGGGACAGGGAGTGAGGTCAACACAGATACGCAGTATTTT.

The chain carries TRBV21-1 and TRBJ1-1; TRBD1 is the table's D call, not checked against the DNA. TRBV21-1 is a recognized pseudogene. CDR3 length: 10 residues. The CDR3 nucleotides read TGTGCACCAGGGGGCTCTGAAGCTTTCTTT. It specifies CAPGGSEAFF.

The chain recombines TRBV6-2 or TRBV6-3 with TRBJ2-3; perhaps TRBD1 as D (7 bases). The CDR3 totals 18 residues. The germline CDR1 and CDR2 sequences are MNHEY and SVGEGT. V lost 4 bases and J 0 bases, leaving 20 bases between the germline ends. The CDR3 nucleotides read TGTGCCAGCAGTTCATGGACAGGAGGGACTCCCAGCACAGATACGCAGTATTTT. Translation gives CASSSWTGGTPSTDTQYF.

The chain carries TRBV29-1 and TRBJ2-7; weak D call: TRBD1 (11 bases). Trimming cost V 7 bases and J 10 bases, with 29 bases left between them. This CDR3 region has 15 residues. Germline loops: CDR1 SQVTM, CDR2 ANQGSEA. CDR3 DNA: TGCAGCGCCAGGGACAGGGGGGCGCTAGCGGGGGTTCAGTACTTC. Encoded protein: CSARDRGALAGVQYF.